This T cell receptor beta chain emerged from a study of T cell repertoires in cytomegalovirus infection. The CDR3 covers 15 residues. Trimming shortened V by 3 bases and J by 5 bases, and 13 bases separated the two germline ends. Germline CDR1 reads SGHAT; CDR2 reads FQNNGV. This clonotype was detected a few times. TCRdb reprocessed the reads with MiXCR, giving one entry per CDR3 protein. The repertoire has about 740,000 distinct CDR3 sequences, 35% of them found once; the top ten carry about 2.8%. The genes are TRBV11-2 and TRBJ2-2, with D unclear. The sequence was collected from a human donor in good health (CMV status not recorded). Some clones in this sample may be carry-over from other donors' samples. The sequenced sample consisted of PBMCs. The DNA for the CDR3 is TGTGCCAGCAGCTTTGTTGGTGGCGGAACCGGGGAGCTGTTTTTT. Residues: CASSFVGGGTGELFF.